One and the same sample provided the 13 T cell receptor beta chains below, sequenced in a study of blood T cell repertoires in COVID-19 (dated by TCRdb to about 2020). The library was produced with the immunoSEQ multiplex PCR assay. TCRdb limited this immuneACCESS table to in-frame rearrangements with V and J called. A share of clones is missing; checked studies link under half to unresolved V genes, and the rest is unexplained. This sample comprises about 110,000 clones, less than 85% of them detected only once. The ten biggest clones cover around 1.7% of the sample. Sequencing used peripheral blood. The receptors were sampled from a woman in her 40s with acute or convalescent COVID-19.

There are many counts of this clone. The chain has TRBV11-2 and TRBJ1-4; D unresolved. Germline-derived CDR1 and CDR2 are SGHAT and FQNNGV. Trimming took off 8 bases at V and 2 bases at J, with 12 bases between the two ends. This CDR3 is built from 14 residues. The CDR3 nucleotides are TGTGCCAGCCGGCGGTTTGAGACTAATGAAAAACTGTTTTTT. Protein sequence: CASRRFETNEKLFF. The whole variable domain, filled in from reference TRBV11-2 and TRBJ1-4, reads EAGVAQSPRYKIIEKRQSVAFWCNPISGHATLYWYQQILGQGPKLLIQFQNNGVVDDSQLPKDRFSAERLKGVDSTLKIQPAKLEDSAVYLCASRRFETNEKLFFGSGTQLSVL.

This chain joins TRBV7-9 and TRBJ2-2; 9 bases are a match to TRBD1. V shed 7 bases, J shed 1 base, and the junction held 13 bases outside the gene matches. CDR3 size: 18 residues. Germline V gene data show CDR1 as SEHNR and CDR2 as FQNEAQ (reference sequence). The CDR3 region has the DNA TGTGCCAGCAACACTCCCCCGGGGGGACAGGGGAACACCGGGGAGCTGTTTTTT. Translation gives CASNTPPGGQGNTGELFF.

The chain links TRBV30 to TRBJ1-4; D ambiguous. Deletions cut 2 bases from V and 7 bases from J, with 23 bases between. Germline CDR1 and CDR2: GTSNPN and SVGIG (reference sequence). The CDR3 runs to 17 residues. The CDR3 here is CAWSSKPGRAGSEKLFF. In DNA form, the CDR3 reads TGTGCCTGGAGTTCAAAACCCGGGAGGGCGGGTAGTGAAAAACTGTTTTTT. Together with reference TRBV30 and TRBJ1-4, the CDR3 gives the full variable domain: SQTIHQWPATLVQPVGSPLSLECTVEGTSNPNLYWYRQAAGRGLQLLFYSVGIGQISSEVPQNLSASRPQDRQFILSSKKLLLSDSGFYLCAWSSKPGRAGSEKLFFGSGTQLSVL.

The V call is TRBV6-2 or TRBV6-3, the J call TRBJ1-5; D gene uncertain. V was trimmed by 7 bases and J by 0 bases, leaving 7 bases between them. The CDR3 has 13 residues. Germline loops: CDR1 MNHEY, CDR2 SVGEGT. This CDR3 is CASTPRSNQPQHF. The CDR3 DNA sequence: TGTGCCAGCACCCCCCGTAGCAATCAGCCCCAGCATTTT.

The V call is TRBV5-1, the J call TRBJ1-2, with D perhaps TRBD1 (6 bases). CDR3 length equals 15 residues. V shed 4 bases and J shed 7 bases, with 20 bases lying between them. CDR1 is SGHRS, CDR2 YFSETQ, per germline. The CDR3 is CASSPGSPTGPGYTF. The CDR3 nucleotides are TGCGCCAGCAGCCCCGGGTCCCCGACAGGTCCTGGCTACACCTTC.

This chain joins TRBV7-3 and TRBJ2-3; D possibly corresponds to TRBD2 (7 bases). V gave up 5 bases and J gave up 1 base, with 13 bases separating them. CDR1 and CDR2 from the germline V gene are SGHTA and FQGTGA. The CDR3 is made up of 15 amino acids. As DNA, the CDR3 is TGTGCCAGCAGCCCGAGGGGGGGTCGCACAGATACGCAGTATTTT. This gives the protein CASSPRGGRTDTQYF.

This clone was counted a few times. The chain couples TRBV15 to TRBJ1-2; unclear D gene. The CDR3 totals 15 residues. CDR1 is LNHNV, CDR2 YYDKDF, per germline (reference sequence). With 3 bases removed from V and 3 bases from J, the gap between germline ends came to 14 bases. The CDR3, as DNA: TGTGCCACCAGCAGTCCCCGCGGGGTAGACTATGGCTACACCTTC. This codes for CATSSPRGVDYGYTF.

The V call is TRBV4-1, the J call TRBJ2-5, with 7 bases fitting TRBD1. Germline-derived CDR1 and CDR2 are MGHRA and YSYEKL. There are 16 residues in the CDR3. J was trimmed by 6 bases and V by 0 bases; bases with no gene match: 10. This CDR3 reads CASSQDPGAGGKTQYF. The CDR3 bases are TGCGCCAGCAGCCAAGATCCCGGGGCAGGGGGAAAGACCCAGTACTTC.

The CDR3: CASSRGQGTNTGELFF. The CDR3 bases are TGTGCCAGCAGTCGCGGACAGGGGACAAATACCGGGGAGCTGTTTTTT. V usage is TRBV6-6 and J usage is TRBJ2-2, with 9 bases fitting TRBD1. Trimming took 5 bases from V and 5 from J; bases not matched to a gene: 9. The CDR3 totals 16 residues. Looked up from germline, CDR1 is MNHNY and CDR2 is SVGAGI (reference sequence).

The chain uses TRBV18 and TRBJ2-3; D perhaps matches TRBD1 (5 bases). Germline assignment: CDR1 KGHSH and CDR2 LQKENI. V was trimmed by 3 bases and J by 1 base, leaving 14 bases between them. CDR3 size: 16 residues. Here the CDR3 reads CASSPNIRTRTDTQYF. CDR3 coding DNA: TGTGCCAGCTCACCGAATATTCGGACACGCACAGATACGCAGTATTTT.

This clone was seen only a few times. The CDR3 reads CASEQGLPPNDNEQFF. The CDR3, as DNA: TGTGCCAGCGAACAGGGGCTCCCGCCTAATGACAATGAGCAGTTCTTC. This chain connects TRBV6-6 to TRBJ2-1; 7 bases agree with TRBD1. The CDR3 consists of 16 residues. Germline V gene data show CDR1 as MNHNY and CDR2 as SVGAGI (reference sequence). V was clipped by 8 bases and J by 5 bases; unmatched bases: 15.

This sequence joins TRBV29-1 and TRBJ1-2, with D unclear. Trimming removed 2 bases from V and 6 bases from J, with 13 bases in between. The CDR3 spans 13 residues. Per the germline V gene, CDR1 is SQVTM and CDR2 is ANQGSEA. The CDR3 coding sequence is TGCAGCGTTGAATCCCGACGGGAGGATGGCTACACCTTC. This translates into CSVESRREDGYTF.

This clone was picked up a small number of times. This chain joins TRBV10-3 and TRBJ1-3, with D uncertain. V dropped 2 bases and J dropped 5 bases, with 13 bases sitting between them. The CDR3 totals 15 residues. Germline CDR1 reads ENHRY; CDR2 reads SYGVKD. The CDR3 DNA follows: TGTGCCATCAGTGAGAGTACGTCGCAGAGAAACACCATATATTTT. This codes for CAISESTSQRNTIYF.